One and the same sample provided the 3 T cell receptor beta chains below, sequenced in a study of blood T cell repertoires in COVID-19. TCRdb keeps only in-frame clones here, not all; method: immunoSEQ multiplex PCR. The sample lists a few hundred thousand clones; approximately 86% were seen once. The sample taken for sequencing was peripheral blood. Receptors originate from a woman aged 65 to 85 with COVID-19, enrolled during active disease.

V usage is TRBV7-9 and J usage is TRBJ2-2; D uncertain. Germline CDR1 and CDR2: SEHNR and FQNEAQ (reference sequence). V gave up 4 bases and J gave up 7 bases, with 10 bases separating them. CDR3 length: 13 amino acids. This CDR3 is CASSSPGGGELFF. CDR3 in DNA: TGTGCCAGCAGCTCCCCGGGTGGCGGGGAGCTGTTTTTT. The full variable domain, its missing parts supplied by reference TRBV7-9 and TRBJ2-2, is DTGVSQNPRHKITKRGQNVTFRCDPISEHNRLYWYRQTLGQGPEFLTYFQNEAQLEKSRLLSDRFSAERPKGSFSTLEIQRTEQGDSAMYLCASSSPGGGELFFGEGSRLTVL.

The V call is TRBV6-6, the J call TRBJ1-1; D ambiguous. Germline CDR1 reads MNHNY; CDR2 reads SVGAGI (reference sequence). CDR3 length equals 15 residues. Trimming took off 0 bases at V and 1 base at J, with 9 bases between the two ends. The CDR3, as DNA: TGTGCCAGCAGTTACTCGAACATAAGGAACACTGAAGCTTTCTTT. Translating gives CASSYSNIRNTEAFF.

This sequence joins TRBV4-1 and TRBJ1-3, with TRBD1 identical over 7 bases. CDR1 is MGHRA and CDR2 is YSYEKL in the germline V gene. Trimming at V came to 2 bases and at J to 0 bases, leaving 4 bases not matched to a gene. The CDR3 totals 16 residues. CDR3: CASSQPTGDSGNTIYF. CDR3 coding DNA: TGCGCCAGCAGCCAACCCACAGGGGACTCTGGAAACACCATATATTTT.